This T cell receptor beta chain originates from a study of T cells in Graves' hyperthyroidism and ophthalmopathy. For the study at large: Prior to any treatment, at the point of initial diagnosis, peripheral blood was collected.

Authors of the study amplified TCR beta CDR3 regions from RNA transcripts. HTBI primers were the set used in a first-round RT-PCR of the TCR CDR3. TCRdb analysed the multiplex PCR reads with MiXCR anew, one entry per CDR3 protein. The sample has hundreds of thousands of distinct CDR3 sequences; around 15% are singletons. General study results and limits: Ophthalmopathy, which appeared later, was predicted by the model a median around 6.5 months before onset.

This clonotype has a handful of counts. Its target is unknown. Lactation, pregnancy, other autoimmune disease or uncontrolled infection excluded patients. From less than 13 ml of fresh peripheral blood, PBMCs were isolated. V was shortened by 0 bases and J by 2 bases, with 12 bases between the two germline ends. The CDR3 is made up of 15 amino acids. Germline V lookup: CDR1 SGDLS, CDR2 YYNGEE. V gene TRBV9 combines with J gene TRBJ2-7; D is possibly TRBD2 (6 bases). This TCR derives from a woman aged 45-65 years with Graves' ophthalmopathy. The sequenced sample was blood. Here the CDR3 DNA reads TGTGCCAGCAGCGTAGATGAGACTAGAACCTACGAGCAGTACTTC. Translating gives CASSVDETRTYEQYF.